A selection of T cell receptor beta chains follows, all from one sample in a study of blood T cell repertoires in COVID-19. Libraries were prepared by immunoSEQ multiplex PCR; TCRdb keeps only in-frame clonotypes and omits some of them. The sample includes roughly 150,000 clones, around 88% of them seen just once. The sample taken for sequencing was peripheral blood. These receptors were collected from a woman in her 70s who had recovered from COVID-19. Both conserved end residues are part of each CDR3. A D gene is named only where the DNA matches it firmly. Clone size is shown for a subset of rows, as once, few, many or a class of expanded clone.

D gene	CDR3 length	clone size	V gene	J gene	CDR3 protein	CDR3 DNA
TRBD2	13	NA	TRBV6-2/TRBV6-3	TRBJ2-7	CASSPGGSYEQYF	TGTGCCAGCAGTCCCGGGGGGTCCTACGAGCAGTACTTC
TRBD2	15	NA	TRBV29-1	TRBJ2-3	CSVEGGGGPTDTQYF	TGCAGCGTTGAAGGTGGCGGGGGGCCCACAGATACGCAGTATTTT
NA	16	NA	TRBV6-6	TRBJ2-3	CASSPMRGRGTDTQYF	TGTGCCAGCAGCCCGATGCGGGGGAGGGGGACAGATACGCAGTATTTT
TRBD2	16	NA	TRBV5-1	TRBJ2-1	CASSLPRTSGDNEQFF	TGCGCCAGCAGCTTGCCGCGGACTAGCGGGGACAATGAGCAGTTCTTC
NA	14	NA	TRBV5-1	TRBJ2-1	CASSLQFAYNEQFF	TGCGCCAGCAGTTTGCAGTTCGCCTACAATGAGCAGTTCTTC
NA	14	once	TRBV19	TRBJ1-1	CASSIGGANTEAFF	TGTGCCAGTAGTATTGGGGGGGCGAACACTGAAGCTTTCTTT
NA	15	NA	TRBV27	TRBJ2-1	CASRLEAAPYNEQFF	TGTGCCAGCAGACTCGAGGCGGCGCCCTACAATGAGCAGTTCTTC
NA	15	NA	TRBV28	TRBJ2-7	CASIPRVARGYEQYF	TGTGCCAGCATCCCCCGCGTGGCACGGGGCTACGAGCAGTACTTC
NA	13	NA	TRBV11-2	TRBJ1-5	CASSFSGRQPQHF	TGTGCCAGCAGCTTTTCAGGGAGGCAGCCCCAGCATTTT
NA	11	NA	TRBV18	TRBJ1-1	CASSGATEAFF	TGTGCCAGCTCAGGGGCCACTGAAGCTTTCTTT
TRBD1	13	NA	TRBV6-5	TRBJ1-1	CASRPDRDTEAFF	TGTGCCAGCAGACCCGACAGGGACACTGAAGCTTTCTTT
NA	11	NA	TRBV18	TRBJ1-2	CASSPREGYTF	TGTGCCAGCTCACCCAGGGAAGGCTACACCTTC
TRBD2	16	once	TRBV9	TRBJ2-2	CASSGRGLAGAGELFF	TGTGCCAGCAGCGGACGGGGACTAGCGGGAGCCGGGGAGCTGTTTTTT
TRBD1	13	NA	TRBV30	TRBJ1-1	CAWRLQGGTEAFF	TGTGCCTGGAGATTACAGGGGGGCACTGAAGCTTTCTTT
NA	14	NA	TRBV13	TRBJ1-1	CASSLGLRNTEAFF	TGTGCCAGCAGCTTAGGCCTCCGGAACACTGAAGCTTTCTTT
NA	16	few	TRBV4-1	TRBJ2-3	CASSPRRGRGTDTQYF	TGCGCCAGCAGCCCCCGCAGGGGTAGGGGCACAGATACGCAGTATTTT
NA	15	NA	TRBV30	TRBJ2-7	CAWTRTTGSSYEQYF	TGTGCCTGGACCCGTACGACAGGAAGCTCCTACGAGCAGTACTTC